The 7 T cell receptor beta chains listed next were all sequenced from one sample in a study of T cell responses to AZD1222 COVID-19 vaccine. Sequenced by immunoSEQ multiplex PCR; TCRdb stores in-frame clones only, minus some. This sample carries approximately 90,000 clones, roughly 89% of them seen once, and the ten largest clones take 2.2%. Sample: peripheral blood, taken on day 0 of AZD1222 vaccination. All receptors come from an adult in good health.

The chain couples TRBV15 to TRBJ2-5, with a tentative D call TRBD1 (5 bases). Trimming removed 1 base from V and 2 bases from J, with 11 bases in between. The length of the CDR3 is 15 residues. Germline V gene data show CDR1 as LNHNV and CDR2 as YYDKDF (reference sequence). CDR3 sequence: CATSRGAGRQETQYF. In nucleotides, the CDR3 is TGTGCCACCAGCAGAGGGGCAGGGCGACAAGAGACCCAGTACTTC.

This clone was observed a few times. The rearrangement uses TRBV6-2 or TRBV6-3 and TRBJ2-6; TRBD1 matches at 8 bases. The ends lost 4 bases at V and 0 bases at J; junction bases unmatched: 5. This CDR3 spans 17 amino acids. Germline assignment: CDR1 MNHEY and CDR2 SVGEGT. In nucleotides, the CDR3 is TGTGCCAGCAGTTCCGGACAGGGCCTCTCTGGGGCCAACGTCCTGACTTTC. Translation: CASSSGQGLSGANVLTF.

CDR3 amino acids: CAWSVGSGAYNEQFF. The CDR3 nucleotides read TGTGCCTGGAGTGTGGGTAGCGGAGCCTACAATGAGCAGTTCTTC. This chain uses TRBV30 with TRBJ2-1; D perhaps matches TRBD2 (6 bases). The CDR3 runs 15 residues. Trimming removed 0 bases at V and 2 bases at J, with 11 bases between. Germline-derived CDR1 and CDR2 are GTSNPN and SVGIG (reference sequence).

The chain employs TRBV19 and TRBJ2-7; TRBD2 might be the D (6 bases). This CDR3 comprises 14 residues. Germline V lookup: CDR1 LNHDA, CDR2 SQIVND (reference sequence). The V gene lost 7 bases and the J gene lost 3 bases, with 16 bases spanning the gap. The CDR3, as DNA: TGTGCCAGTACCCCGGGCGGGACCGTCTACGAGCAGTACTTC. This sequence encodes CASTPGGTVYEQYF.

The chain employs TRBV4-1 and TRBJ2-7; weak D call: TRBD2 (6 bases). The V gene's germline CDR1 is MGHRA and CDR2 YSYEKL. This CDR3 is 14 amino acids long. Trimming left V 0 bases short and J 4 bases short, with 10 bases between. DNA of the CDR3: TGCGCCAGCAGCCAAGAGCGGGGCGAGTACGAGCAGTACTTC. As protein: CASSQERGEYEQYF.

The chain joins TRBV19 to TRBJ1-1, with a possible D match to TRBD1 (5 bases). CDR1 LNHDA and CDR2 SQIVND come from the germline V gene (reference sequence). V was pared by 6 bases and J by 0 bases, with 8 bases between. CDR3 length: 13 amino acids. The CDR3 coding sequence is TGTGCCAGTAGAAGACAGCTGAACACTGAAGCTTTCTTT. This translates into CASRRQLNTEAFF.

The chain is built from TRBV27 and TRBJ1-4, with 9 bases that match TRBD1. The ends lost 5 bases at V and 1 base at J; junction bases unmatched: 17. This CDR3 is built from 20 residues. Germline values: CDR1 MNHEY, CDR2 SMNVEV (reference sequence). The CDR3 loop is CASSPGQGRSGSQTNEKLFF. In DNA form, the CDR3 reads TGTGCCAGCAGTCCGGGACAGGGACGAAGCGGCAGTCAAACTAATGAAAAACTGTTTTTT.